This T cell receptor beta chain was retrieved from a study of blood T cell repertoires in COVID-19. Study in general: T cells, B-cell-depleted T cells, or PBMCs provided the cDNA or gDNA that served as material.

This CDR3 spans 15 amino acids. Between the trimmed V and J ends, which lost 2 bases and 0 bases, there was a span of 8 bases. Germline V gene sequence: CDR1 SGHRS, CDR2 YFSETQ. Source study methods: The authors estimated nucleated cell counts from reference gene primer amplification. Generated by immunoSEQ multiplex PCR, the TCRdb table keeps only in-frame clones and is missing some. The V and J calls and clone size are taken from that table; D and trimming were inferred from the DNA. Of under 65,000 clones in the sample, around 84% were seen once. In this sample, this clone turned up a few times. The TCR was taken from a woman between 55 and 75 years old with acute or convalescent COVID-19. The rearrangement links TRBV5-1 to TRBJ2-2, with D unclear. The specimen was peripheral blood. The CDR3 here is CASSLVTTNTGELFF. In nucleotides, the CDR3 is TGCGCCAGCAGCTTAGTCACAACGAACACCGGGGAGCTGTTTTTT.